These 8 T cell receptor beta chains came from one sample sequenced in a study of cytomegalovirus exposure and HLA in healthy donors. PCR used 60 Vbeta primers and 13 Jbeta primers. TCRdb's copy holds only in-frame clones and misses some; the assay was immunoSEQ multiplex PCR. The repertoire holds 74,000 or so clones, with more than 60% as singletons. Specimen: PBMCs. The source is a man aged 50 or older in good health and CMV-seropositive.

This clone was counted a single time. The V gene is TRBV7-8, the J gene TRBJ1-4; maybe TRBD1 (5 bases). V was trimmed by 0 bases and J by 2 bases, leaving 10 bases between them. The CDR3 contains 16 residues. The V gene's germline CDR1 is SGHVS and CDR2 FQNEAQ. CDR3 residues: CASSLAGRGTNEKLFF. The CDR3 DNA reads as TGTGCCAGCAGCTTAGCCGGAAGGGGCACTAATGAAAAACTGTTTTTT. Full variable domain (remainder filled in from reference TRBV7-8 and TRBJ1-4): GAGVSQSPRYKVAKRGQDVALRCDPISGHVSLFWYQQALGQGPEFLTYFQNEAQLDKSGLPSDRFFAERPEGSVSTLKIQRTQQEDSAVYLCASSLAGRGTNEKLFFGSGTQLSVL.

The chain uses TRBV27 and TRBJ2-7, with TRBD1 as a possible D gene (6 bases). V was shortened by 6 bases and J by 2 bases, with 17 bases between the two germline ends. CDR3 length equals 15 residues. In germline, CDR1 is MNHEY, CDR2 SMNVEV (reference sequence). The CDR3 bases are TGTGCCAGCAGGTACAGGGAAACAGGCACCTACGAGCAGTACTTC. Translation: CASRYRETGTYEQYF.

The J gene is TRBJ2-2, the V gene TRBV7-8, with 9 bases that match TRBD2. This CDR3 comprises 16 residues. Trimming removed 5 bases from V and 4 bases from J; junction bases left unmatched: 8. From germline, CDR1 is SGHVS and CDR2 FQNEAQ. DNA of the CDR3: TGTGCCAGCAGCGCGGGAGGGGGTACCGTCACCGGGGAGCTGTTTTTT. Encoded protein: CASSAGGGTVTGELFF.

This chain connects TRBV27 to TRBJ2-7; no clear D gene. Looked up from germline, CDR1 is MNHEY and CDR2 is SMNVEV (reference sequence). The CDR3 has 11 amino acids. V was cut by 6 bases and J by 3 bases, with 6 bases left in between. CDR3 sequence: CASRAFYEQYF. CDR3 DNA sequence: TGTGCCAGCAGGGCATTCTACGAGCAGTACTTC.

This rearrangement joins TRBV25-1 to TRBJ2-5; TRBD2 might be the D (7 bases). Germline V CDR1 and CDR2: MGHDK, SYGVNS. The CDR3 totals 14 residues. V dropped 8 bases and J dropped 4 bases, with 17 bases sitting between them. CDR3 in DNA: TGTGCCAGCCAGAGGGGGGGTTCCATAGAGACCCAGTACTTC. Amino acid sequence: CASQRGGSIETQYF.

This clone was picked up one time. The V call is TRBV5-1, the J call TRBJ2-2; TRBD2 matches at 15 bases. The CDR3 sequence is 18 residues long. Germline CDR1 and CDR2: SGHRS and YFSETQ. V trimming: 2 bases; J trimming: 4 bases; junction bases outside the gene matches: 6. The CDR3 sequence: CASSFGTSGRKGTGELFF. The CDR3 bases are TGCGCCAGCAGCTTTGGGACTAGCGGGAGGAAGGGCACCGGGGAGCTGTTTTTT.

The V call is TRBV11-3, the J call TRBJ1-4, with 9 bases lining up with TRBD1. Trimming at V came to 1 base and at J to 7 bases, leaving 4 bases not matched to a gene. The CDR3 is 15 amino acids. In germline, CDR1 is SGHNT, CDR2 YENEEA. CDR3 residues: CASSLVGTGSEKLFF. In DNA, the CDR3 is TGTGCCAGCAGCTTAGTCGGGACAGGGAGTGAAAAACTGTTTTTT.

The J gene is TRBJ2-4, the V gene TRBV9; 9 positions agree with TRBD1. J was trimmed by 2 bases and V by 3 bases; bases with no gene match: 15. CDR3 length equals 19 residues. Germline V CDR1 and CDR2: SGDLS, YYNGEE. DNA for the CDR3: TGTGCCAGCAGCGAGTCGGGACAGGGTGCCTCATCATCCAAAAACATTCAGTACTTC. Its translation is CASSESGQGASSSKNIQYF.